These 12 T cell receptor beta chains originate from one sample sequenced in a study of T cell clonality in common variable immunodeficiency. The assay was immunoSEQ multiplex PCR, and TCRdb's table has in-frame clones only and misses some. This set yields about 31,000 clones and no singletons; the top ten hold more than 3%. Sequenced sample: peripheral blood mononuclear cells. The source of these receptors is a person aged 18 to 75 in good health.

This clone was observed many times. The read halts 3 residues ahead of the CDR3 end, with the missing end drawn from the germline J gene. This chain joins TRBV7-2 and TRBJ2-1, with TRBD2 matching 9 bases. V was clipped by 1 base and J by 9 bases; unmatched bases: 7. The CDR3 runs 15 residues. The germline V gene encodes CDR1 SGHTA and CDR2 FQGNSA. The sequenced part of the CDR3 DNA is TGTGCCAGCAGCTTAGGCGGGGGGGCATTTTTTGAG. Its protein product is CASSLGGGAFFE. The entire CDR3 protein is CASSLGGGAFFEQFF.

This clone was recorded many times. The read gets to within 3 residues of the CDR3 end, and the germline J gene fills in the rest. This chain uses TRBV19 with TRBJ2-1; a possible D gene is TRBD2 (5 bases). CDR3 length equals 13 residues. Germline-derived CDR1 and CDR2 are LNHDA and SQIVND (reference sequence). V was pared by 4 bases and J by 8 bases, with 12 bases between. CDR3 bases read: TGTGCCAGTAGTAGGACTCCTTTGGATGAG. Its protein product is CASSRTPLDE. The complete CDR3 sequence is CASSRTPLDEQFF.

This clone was observed at least ten times. The read terminates 3 residues ahead of where the CDR3 ends, so the germline J gene completes it. The chain joins TRBV20-1 to TRBJ2-3, with a weak D call TRBD1 (6 bases). The CDR3 loop spans 15 amino acids. Germline V gene data show CDR1 as DFQATT and CDR2 as SNEGSKA (reference sequence). This CDR3 is CSAEDRLYSNQPQYF. The part of the CDR3 DNA that was read is TGCAGTGCAGAAGACAGGCTTTATAGCAATCAGCCG.

This clone appeared many times. The sequence runs out 3 residues before the end of the CDR3; the remainder is reconstructed from the germline J gene. The chain employs TRBV2 and TRBJ2-5; TRBD1 matches 7 bases. This CDR3 is built from 12 residues. The germline CDR1 and CDR2 sequences are SNHLY and FYNNEI. Trimming cost V 3 bases and J 5 bases; bases outside gene matches: 0. Incomplete CDR3 DNA: TGTGCCAGCAGTGACAGGGGGGAGACC. It codes for CASSDRGET. From start to end, the CDR3 is CASSDRGETQYF. Full variable domain (rest looked up from reference TRBV2 and TRBJ2-5): EPEVTQTPSHQVTQMGQEVILRCVPISNHLYFYWYRQILGQKVEFLVSFYNNEISEKSEIFDDQFSVERPDGSNFTLKIRSTKLEDSAMYFCASSDRGETQYFGPGTRLLVL.

This clone was picked up many times. The sequenced fragment ends 3 residues before the CDR3 boundary, so the rest is inferred from the germline J gene. The rearrangement uses TRBV18 and TRBJ2-1, with D maybe TRBD1 (5 bases). This CDR3 has 15 residues. V was trimmed by 4 bases and J by 6 bases, leaving 16 bases between them. CDR1 KGHSH and CDR2 LQKENI come from the germline V gene. Here the CDR3 reads CASSHTRQNPNEQFF. The CDR3 bases that were read are TGTGCCAGCTCACACACGAGACAGAACCCCAATGAG.

There are many counts of this clone. The read finishes 3 residues shy of the CDR3 end, and the germline J gene is used to complete it. The chain combines TRBV7-2 with TRBJ1-2; 8 positions match TRBD1. The V gene's germline CDR1 is SGHTA and CDR2 FQGNSA. V lost 3 bases to trimming and J lost 6 bases; unmatched junction nucleotides: 6. This CDR3 has 14 amino acids. The CDR3 DNA, read in part, is TGTGCCAGCAGCTTCGGCGACAGGGGCAATGGC. Its translation is CASSFGDRGNG. The entire CDR3 protein is CASSFGDRGNGYTF. The full variable domain, in which reference TRBV7-2 and TRBJ1-2 provide the parts outside the CDR3, is GAGVSQSPSNKVTEKGKDVELRCDPISGHTALYWYRQSLGQGLEFLIYFQGNSAPDKSGLPSDRFSAERTGGSVSTLTIQRTQQEDSAVYLCASSFGDRGNGYTFGSGTRLTVV.

This clone showed up many times. The CDR3 is cut off 3 residues early in the read; its end comes from the germline J gene. V usage is TRBV7-3 and J usage is TRBJ1-2; TRBD1 is a possible D gene (5 bases). Germline V CDR1 and CDR2: SGHTA, FQGTGA. The CDR3 has 13 amino acids. Trimming left V 5 bases short and J 2 bases short, with 9 bases between. The CDR3 protein is CASSPDRNYGYTF. CDR3 DNA (partial): TGTGCCAGCAGCCCTGACAGAAACTATGGC.

With regard to this clone: The read comes to an end 3 residues before the CDR3 does, leaving the germline J gene to fill in the end. The chain recombines TRBV7-2 with TRBJ2-2; D gene ambiguous. Germline CDR1 is SGHTA and CDR2 is FQGNSA. The CDR3 consists of 14 residues. The CDR3 DNA, read in part, is TGTGCCAGCAGCTACTCGTCAGGCAATGAAAAG. Residues: CASSYSSGNEK. The CDR3 in full is CASSYSSGNEKLFF. Complete variable domain (other parts from reference TRBV7-2 and TRBJ2-2): GAGVSQSPSNKVTEKGKDVELRCDPISGHTALYWYRQSLGQGLEFLIYFQGNSAPDKSGLPSDRFSAERTGGSVSTLTIQRTQQEDSAVYLCASSYSSGNEKLFFGEGSRLTVL.

In its sample, this clone was seen many times. The read finishes 3 residues shy of the CDR3 end, and the germline J gene is used to complete it. The chain is built from TRBV30 and TRBJ1-2; TRBD1 might be the D (5 bases). Trimming took 7 bases from V and 7 from J, leaving 10 bases between them. Germline V lookup: CDR1 GTSNPN, CDR2 SVGIG (reference sequence). This CDR3 has 10 residues. The part of the CDR3 DNA that was read is TGTGCCTCGGGGGAGTTTGGC. Protein: CASGEFG. The CDR3 reads in full as CASGEFGYTF. The entire variable domain, with the rest obtained from reference TRBV30 and TRBJ1-2, is as follows: SQTIHQWPATLVQPVGSPLSLECTVEGTSNPNLYWYRQAAGRGLQLLFYSVGIGQISSEVPQNLSASRPQDRQFILSSKKLLLSDSGFYLCASGEFGYTFGSGTRLTVV.

This clone came up many times. The CDR3 end falls 3 residues outside the read, so it is completed with the germline J gene. V and J are TRBV7-2 and TRBJ2-1; 7 bases match TRBD2. Germline V gene sequence: CDR1 SGHTA, CDR2 FQGNSA. V lost 5 bases and J lost 4; bases outside the gene matches: 8. CDR3 length: 15 amino acids. The CDR3 region is CASSLLRRGYNEQFF. CDR3 DNA (partial): TGTGCCAGCAGCCTACTCCGGCGGGGGTACAATGAG.

Ten or more counts support this clone. The CDR3 goes on 3 residues after the read ends, and that part is filled in from the germline J gene. V gene TRBV28 combines with J gene TRBJ1-5; D is possibly TRBD1 (5 bases). V was cut by 3 bases and J by 6 bases, with 12 bases left in between. The CDR3 sequence is 14 residues long. Germline lookup yields CDR1 MDHEN and CDR2 SYDVKM. The sequenced part of the CDR3 DNA is TGTGCCAGCAGTTTTTCGGGGGAGGGTCAGCCC. This codes for CASSFSGEGQP. The full CDR3 protein reads CASSFSGEGQPQHF.

In its sample, this clone was seen many times. The read finishes 3 residues shy of the CDR3 end, and the germline J gene is used to complete it. The chain couples TRBV18 to TRBJ1-2, with a tentative D call TRBD1 (5 bases). This CDR3 is 14 amino acids long. Germline CDR1 reads KGHSH; CDR2 reads LQKENI. Trimming took off 3 bases at V and 4 bases at J, with 12 bases between the two ends. The CDR3 loop reads CASSPVQGSYGYTF. CDR3 bases read: TGTGCCAGCTCACCGGTGCAGGGATCCTATGGC.